This T cell receptor (beta chain) was obtained from a study of T cell changes during pregnancy in multiple sclerosis (dated by TCRdb to between 2018 and 2021). At the level of the whole study: The study examined how the T cell repertoire changed over the course of pregnancy in women with multiple sclerosis.

Libraries came from the immunoSEQ multiplex PCR assay. TCRdb's version of the immuneACCESS table is confined to in-frame rearrangements and falls short of the full clone set. An unresolved V gene accounts for under half of the shortfall where checked; the remainder is of unknown origin. This sample gives more than 85,000 clones in total; just over 90% of them show up just once. Jointly, the top ten make up approximately 1.2% of the sample. Via the germline V gene (reference sequence), CDR1 is MNHEY and CDR2 SMNVEV. Including cysteine and phenylalanine, the CDR3 has 18 amino acids. The sequence is cut down to CDR3 DNA, 54 bases in frame from base 1. Here V drops 3 bases and J drops 2 bases, and the junction holds 12 bases not matched to any gene. A note on this clone: Its antigen specificity is not known. Base-call qualities are not available, and no considerably larger clone is one nucleotide away.

The chain couples TRBV27 to TRBJ2-7; TRBD2 lines up with 11 middle nucleotides. The source material was peripheral blood, sampled in the second trimester of pregnancy. This sequence originates from a female donor with multiple sclerosis, enrolled in a pregnancy study. For the CDR3, the sequence is CASSFTSSGRYWTYEQYF. The bases read TGTGCCAGCAGTTTTACTTCTAGCGGGAGGTACTGGACCTACGAGCAGTACTTC.